The 29 T cell receptor beta chains below come from one sample, sequenced in a study of cytomegalovirus exposure and HLA in healthy donors. PCR amplification relied on 60 Vbeta primers (plus 13 Jbeta primers). Sequenced by immunoSEQ multiplex PCR; TCRdb stores in-frame clones only, minus some. The sample contains about 130,000 clones, 75% to 85% of which appear only once. Sequences were obtained from PBMCs. The receptors stem from a female donor in good health and CMV-seropositive.

V gene TRBV12-5 combines with J gene TRBJ2-7; D is unclear. This CDR3 is 13 amino acids long. The V end was cut by 4 bases, the J end by 6 bases, with 13 bases between. Germline CDR1 and CDR2: LGHNT and FRNRAP. The DNA of the CDR3 is TGTGCTAGTGGTTCCGATTGGGCAGGCGAGCAGTACTTC. This encodes CASGSDWAGEQYF.

This clone occurred once. The chain recombines TRBV2 with TRBJ1-1, with a possible D match to TRBD1 (6 bases). Germline V gene lookup returns CDR1 SNHLY and CDR2 FYNNEI. The CDR3 sequence is 13 residues long. Trimming removed 3 bases from V and 1 base from J, with 6 bases in between. CDR3 in amino acids: CASSEDRNTEAFF. The CDR3 DNA is TGTGCCAGCAGTGAGGACAGGAACACTGAAGCTTTCTTT.

The sample holds a few counts of this clone. The chain recombines TRBV7-9 with TRBJ1-5; TRBD1 agrees at 7 bases. Trimming at V came to 4 bases and at J to 3 bases, leaving 6 bases not matched to a gene. The V gene's germline CDR1 is SEHNR and CDR2 FQNEAQ (reference sequence). The CDR3 consists of 15 residues. The CDR3 loop is CASSSRQGPNQPQHF. Written as DNA, the CDR3 is TGTGCCAGCAGCTCCAGACAGGGCCCCAATCAGCCCCAGCATTTT.

This clone was observed a single time. The chain is built from TRBV5-4 and TRBJ2-6, with 7 bases aligning to TRBD1. This CDR3 has 17 residues. The J segment lost 0 bases and the V segment lost 4 bases, leaving 7 bases of the junction unmatched. The V gene's germline CDR1 is SGHNT and CDR2 YYREEE (reference sequence). CDR3 loop: CASSRQGLPSGANVLTF. CDR3 coding DNA: TGTGCCAGCAGCCGACAGGGCCTCCCCTCTGGGGCCAACGTCCTGACTTTC. Filled out from reference TRBV5-4 and TRBJ2-6, the complete variable domain reads ETGVTQSPTHLIKTRGQQVTLRCSSQSGHNTVSWYQQALGQGPQFIFQYYREEENGRGNFPPRFSGLQFPNYSSELNVNALELDDSALYLCASSRQGLPSGANVLTFGAGSRLTVL.

The chain recombines TRBV27 with TRBJ2-1; TRBD1 agrees at 11 bases. There are 16 residues in the CDR3. CDR1 and CDR2 (germline): MNHEY, SMNVEV (reference sequence). Trimming cost V 5 bases and J 8 bases; bases outside gene matches: 11. CDR3 protein: CASSDFRDRGIHEQFF. CDR3 coding DNA: TGTGCCAGCAGTGACTTCCGGGACAGGGGGATCCATGAGCAGTTCTTC.

This sequence joins TRBV11-2 and TRBJ2-7; tentatively, D is TRBD1 (5 bases). This CDR3 is 15 amino acids long. Per the germline V gene, CDR1 is SGHAT and CDR2 is FQNNGV. V gave up 7 bases and J gave up 1 base, with 17 bases separating them. CDR3 bases: TGTGCCAGCATCCTCTCGACAGCCTTATCCTACGAGCAGTACTTC. Protein sequence: CASILSTALSYEQYF.

The V call is TRBV29-1, the J call TRBJ2-7; 8 nucleotides align to TRBD1. V gave up 6 bases and J gave up 4 bases; unmatched junction bases: 11. The CDR3 consists of 14 residues. Germline V gene sequence: CDR1 SQVTM, CDR2 ANQGSEA. The CDR3 sequence is CSVLSGTGTYEQYF. The CDR3 DNA sequence: TGCAGCGTCCTCTCCGGGACAGGAACTTACGAGCAGTACTTC.

The rearrangement uses TRBV28 and TRBJ2-7; 10 bases match TRBD1. Germline assignment: CDR1 MDHEN and CDR2 SYDVKM. This CDR3 has 15 residues. With 2 bases clipped from V and 1 base from J, the junction kept 2 bases outside the gene matches. DNA of the CDR3: TGTGCCAGCAGTTTAGCGGGACAGGGGTCCTACGAGCAGTACTTC. Translating gives CASSLAGQGSYEQYF.

This clone was detected only a few times. The chain recombines TRBV6-5 with TRBJ1-2, with 10 bases matching TRBD1. The ends lost 6 bases at V and 4 bases at J; junction bases unmatched: 2. Germline V CDR1 and CDR2: MNHEY, SVGAGI. The CDR3 runs 13 residues. CDR3: CASSRDRGYGYTF. CDR3 DNA sequence: TGTGCCAGCAGCCGGGACAGGGGCTATGGCTACACCTTC.

The chain recombines TRBV28 with TRBJ2-2; D is possibly TRBD1 (6 bases). This CDR3 has 14 residues. Trimming took 7 bases from V and 1 from J, leaving 10 bases between them. Germline V gene lookup returns CDR1 MDHEN and CDR2 SYDVKM. DNA of the CDR3: TGTGCCAGCACGGACAGCCTGAACACCGGGGAGCTGTTTTTT. Encoded protein: CASTDSLNTGELFF.

Details on this clone: Other DNA sequences in the sample encode the same CDR3. The V and J genes are TRBV5-1 and TRBJ1-2; maybe TRBD1 (5 bases). The germline V gene encodes CDR1 SGHRS and CDR2 YFSETQ. This CDR3 has 13 amino acids. The germline V and J ends were trimmed by 3 bases and 1 base, with 7 bases remaining between them. Here the CDR3 DNA reads TGCGCCAGCAGCTCCCAGGGTAACTATGGCTACACCTTC. This sequence encodes CASSSQGNYGYTF.

The gene calls are TRBV5-6 and TRBJ1-2; TRBD1 is a possible D gene (5 bases). This CDR3 has 13 amino acids. V lost 0 bases and J lost 6, with 9 bases in between. The germline V gene encodes CDR1 SGHDT and CDR2 YYEEEE. The CDR3 region is CASSLVGGNGYTF. DNA for the CDR3: TGTGCCAGCAGCTTGGTGGGGGGGAATGGCTACACCTTC.

This chain connects TRBV18 to TRBJ1-1; D unresolved. Germline CDR1 reads KGHSH; CDR2 reads LQKENI. There are 15 residues in the CDR3. V was clipped by 0 bases and J by 1 base, with 9 bases between them. The CDR3 loop reads CASSPPEQRNTEAFF. The CDR3 DNA is TGTGCCAGCTCACCACCCGAACAGAGGAACACTGAAGCTTTCTTT.

The gene calls are TRBV7-2 and TRBJ2-7; D is perhaps TRBD1 (6 bases). V gave up 6 bases and J gave up 1 base, with 10 bases separating them. The CDR3 has 13 amino acids. Per the germline V gene, CDR1 is SGHTA and CDR2 is FQGNSA. The CDR3 coding sequence is TGTGCCAGCAGAGAACAGGGATCCTACGAGCAGTACTTC. It is translated as CASREQGSYEQYF.

The chain combines TRBV18 with TRBJ2-1; TRBD1 matches 8 bases. The V gene's germline CDR1 is KGHSH and CDR2 LQKENI. J was trimmed by 4 bases and V by 2 bases; bases with no gene match: 7. The CDR3 covers 16 residues. CDR3 nucleotide sequence: TGTGCCAGCTCACCAAGGAGACAGGGGTCGTACAATGAGCAGTTCTTC. It yields the protein CASSPRRQGSYNEQFF.

The chain combines TRBV28 with TRBJ2-5; TRBD1 might be the D (6 bases). CDR3 length equals 17 residues. Germline CDR1 MDHEN, CDR2 SYDVKM. V lost 5 bases, J lost 5 bases, and 24 bases lay in between. The CDR3 here is CASSPTTTGLREETQYF. CDR3 nucleotides: TGTGCCAGCAGTCCCACCACGACAGGTCTTAGGGAGGAGACCCAGTACTTC.

The rearrangement links TRBV6-1 to TRBJ2-7; 10 bases fit TRBD1. CDR1 is MNHNS and CDR2 is SASEGT in the germline V gene. V lost 6 bases and J lost 2; bases outside the gene matches: 4. The CDR3 runs 14 residues. DNA of the CDR3: TGTGCCAGCAGCGGACAGGGGGGCCCCTACGAGCAGTACTTC. It codes for CASSGQGGPYEQYF.

The J gene is TRBJ1-1, the V gene TRBV9; TRBD1 is a possible D gene (5 bases). Germline CDR1 reads SGDLS; CDR2 reads YYNGEE. Trimming removed 1 base at V and 0 bases at J, with 22 bases between. CDR3 length: 19 residues. Written as DNA, the CDR3 is TGTGCCAGCAGCGTATTTTGGGGGGTTCGGGGCACAATGAACACTGAAGCTTTCTTT. Its translation: CASSVFWGVRGTMNTEAFF.

The chain combines TRBV10-3 with TRBJ2-7; 10 bases are shared with TRBD1. This CDR3 contains 17 residues. J was trimmed by 1 base and V by 2 bases; bases with no gene match: 8. Germline CDR1 ENHRY, CDR2 SYGVKD. As DNA, the CDR3 is TGTGCCATCAGTGAGACCCCGACAGGGGGCGGTTCCTACGAGCAGTACTTC. This sequence encodes CAISETPTGGGSYEQYF.

The J gene is TRBJ2-7, the V gene TRBV19; 10 bases fit TRBD2. The V gene's germline CDR1 is LNHDA and CDR2 SQIVND (reference sequence). This CDR3 comprises 16 residues. Trimming at V came to 2 bases and at J to 0 bases, leaving 4 bases not matched to a gene. CDR3 in DNA: TGTGCCAGTAGTATAACTGGGACTAGCGCCTCCTACGAGCAGTACTTC. Amino acids: CASSITGTSASYEQYF.

The chain links TRBV11-2 to TRBJ1-1; tentative D call: TRBD1 (5 bases). Trimming removed 6 bases from V and 6 bases from J, with 17 bases in between. CDR3 size: 14 residues. CDR1 and CDR2 (germline): SGHAT, FQNNGV. CDR3 nucleotide sequence: TGTGCCAGCAGATTCAAAGGAGGGGCGGCTGAAGCTTTCTTT. Translation gives CASRFKGGAAEAFF.

The chain employs TRBV5-1 and TRBJ2-3; TRBD2 matches at 8 bases. CDR1 SGHRS and CDR2 YFSETQ come from the germline V gene. Unmatched junction bases numbered 9, after V lost 0 bases and J lost 0 bases. The CDR3 runs 18 residues. The CDR3: CASSLAGLRGVSTDTQYF. CDR3 sequence (DNA): TGCGCCAGCAGCTTGGCCGGATTGCGGGGGGTGAGCACAGATACGCAGTATTTT.

In the case of this clone: At the DNA level, this CDR3 is encoded by other sequences in the same sample as well. V usage is TRBV19 and J usage is TRBJ1-1; D gene ambiguous. Trimming cost V 3 bases and J 1 base, with 6 bases left between them. CDR3 size: 13 residues. The V gene's germline CDR1 is LNHDA and CDR2 SQIVND (reference sequence). The CDR3: CASSIGSNTEAFF. The CDR3 bases are TGTGCCAGTAGTATCGGGTCGAACACTGAAGCTTTCTTT.

The chain has TRBV9 and TRBJ2-5, with TRBD2 as a possible D gene (7 bases). CDR1 is SGDLS, CDR2 YYNGEE, per germline. V lost 2 bases and J lost 1, with 9 bases in between. The CDR3 contains 14 residues. For the CDR3, the DNA is TGTGCCAGCAGCGTGGGGGGGCGCCAAGAGACCCAGTACTTC. It codes for CASSVGGRQETQYF.

This CDR3 is CASSPLPKQGASTDTQYF. The CDR3 region has the DNA TGTGCCAGCAGCCCGCTGCCGAAGCAGGGGGCTAGCACAGATACGCAGTATTTT. V is TRBV5-5 and J is TRBJ2-3; 8 positions match TRBD1. After removal of 4 bases from V and 0 bases from J, the junction contained 13 bases not matched to a gene. Germline CDR1 and CDR2: SGHKS and YYEKEE (reference sequence). The CDR3 covers 18 residues.

The rearrangement links TRBV10-2 to TRBJ1-1, with a possible D match to TRBD1 (6 bases). This CDR3 has 13 amino acids. Germline lookup yields CDR1 WSHSY and CDR2 SAAADI. V lost 4 bases to trimming and J lost 0 bases, with 6 bases between them. The CDR3 reads CASSAGVNTEAFF. DNA for the CDR3: TGCGCCAGCAGTGCAGGGGTGAACACTGAAGCTTTCTTT.

This clone occurred a few times. The chain is built from TRBV28 and TRBJ2-5; possible D gene TRBD1, 5 bases. The CDR3 is 15 amino acids. Germline-derived CDR1 and CDR2 are MDHEN and SYDVKM. V dropped 4 bases and J dropped 5 bases, with 17 bases sitting between them. The CDR3, as DNA: TGTGCCAGCAGTTCCTTGGATGGGGCCGGGGAGACCCAGTACTTC. Translated, it gives CASSSLDGAGETQYF.

This clone was observed a few times. J is TRBJ2-3 and V is TRBV23-1; 13 nucleotides align to TRBD2. Being an ORF, TRBV23-1 has a function that is uncertain. CDR3 length equals 17 residues. V lost 3 bases to trimming and J lost 7 bases; unmatched junction nucleotides: 10. The CDR3 DNA sequence: TGCGCCAGCAGTCACCAGAGACTAGCGGGAGGAGTTTATACGCAGTATTTT. Amino acid sequence: CASSHQRLAGGVYTQYF.

The chain employs TRBV7-9 and TRBJ2-7, with 9 bases fitting TRBD1. V lost 5 bases to trimming and J lost 2 bases; unmatched junction nucleotides: 4. CDR3 length: 14 amino acids. CDR1 and CDR2 from the germline V gene are SEHNR and FQNEAQ (reference sequence). The CDR3 protein is CASSARDRAYEQYF. The CDR3 DNA reads TGTGCCAGCAGCGCCCGGGACAGGGCCTACGAGCAGTACTTC.